This T cell receptor (beta chain) was captured by sequencing in a study of graft-versus-host responses after intestinal transplantation. Turning to the study itself: Recipients were all induced with anti-thymocyte globulin, then given tacrolimus and steroids for two to three years.

A note on this clone: Its target is not known.

Produced via immunoSEQ multiplex PCR; TCRdb's table is partial and in-frame only. Of about 39,000 clones listed, about 95% were seen once; the top ten hold roughly 0.22%. Germline V CDR1 and CDR2: SEHNR, FQNEAQ (reference sequence). The CDR3 has 17 amino acids. V was pared by 3 bases and J by 0 bases, with 17 bases between. Study outcomes and limitations: Investigators detected GvH clones in recipient marrow, with some emerging earlier in ileum or blood. Early post-transplant HvG declines tracked with peak circulating GvH clone levels.

V is TRBV7-9 and J is TRBJ1-2; D call uncertain. This clonotype was obtained from a human donor who was the organ donor for an intestinal transplant. This sample comprised unstimulated CD8+ T cells sorted from spleen or lymph node cells, obtained before transplant. The CDR3 coding sequence is TGTGCCAGCAGCTTTTCCTCCTCGGCGGCCGCTAACTATGGCTACACCTTC. Its translation: CASSFSSSAAANYGYTF.